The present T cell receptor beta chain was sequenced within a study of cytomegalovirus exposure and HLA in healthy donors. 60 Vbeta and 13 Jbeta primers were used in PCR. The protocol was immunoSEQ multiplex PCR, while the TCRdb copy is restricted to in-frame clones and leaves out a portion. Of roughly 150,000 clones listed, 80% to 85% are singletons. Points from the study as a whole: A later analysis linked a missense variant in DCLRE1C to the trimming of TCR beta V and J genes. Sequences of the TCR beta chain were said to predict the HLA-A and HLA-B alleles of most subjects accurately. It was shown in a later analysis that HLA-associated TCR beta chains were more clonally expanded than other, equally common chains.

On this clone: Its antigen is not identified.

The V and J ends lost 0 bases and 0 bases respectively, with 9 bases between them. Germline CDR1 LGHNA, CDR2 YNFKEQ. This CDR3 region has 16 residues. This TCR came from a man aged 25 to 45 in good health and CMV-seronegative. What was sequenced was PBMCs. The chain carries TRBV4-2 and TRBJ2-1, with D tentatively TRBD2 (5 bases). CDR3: CASSQDFGLSYNEQFF. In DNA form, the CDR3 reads TGTGCCAGCAGCCAAGATTTTGGACTCTCCTACAATGAGCAGTTCTTC.